The 13 T cell receptor beta chains reported below all come from one sample, sequenced in a study of Graves' ophthalmopathy and Graves' hyperthyroidism. TCR beta CDR3 amplification used RNA transcripts. Following a first-round RT-PCR that used HTBI primers, a second-round multiplex PCR was carried out. Each CDR3 protein is one row after TCRdb ran MiXCR on the multiplex PCR reads. Altogether 150,000 or so distinct CDR3 sequences are present, approximately 40% being singletons, with the ten largest covering roughly 9%. The source material was peripheral blood. The origin of the receptors is a young man with Graves' ophthalmopathy.

This chain connects TRBV24-1 to TRBJ2-5; D is unclear. The length of the CDR3 is 15 residues. CDR1 and CDR2 from the germline V gene are KGHDR and SFDVKD. With 5 bases removed from V and 5 bases from J, the gap between germline ends came to 17 bases. For the CDR3, the DNA is TGTGCCACCAGTGTCCTAACCTCCTCAACGGAGACCCAGTACTTC. Translated, it gives CATSVLTSSTETQYF.

This rearrangement joins TRBV2 to TRBJ1-6, with D tentatively TRBD1 (5 bases). Germline assignment: CDR1 SNHLY and CDR2 FYNNEI. The V end was cut by 7 bases, the J end by 7 bases, with 14 bases between. This CDR3 region has 14 residues. The CDR3 nucleotides are TGTGCCAGCAATCGGCAGGGCGGCAATTCACCCCTCCACTTT. It specifies CASNRQGGNSPLHF.

This clonotype was observed many times. The CDR3 nucleotides read TGTGCCAGCACTGACAGGCTGAACACTGAAGCTTTCTTT. Translation gives CASTDRLNTEAFF. The rearrangement links TRBV6-2 or TRBV6-3 to TRBJ1-1; D is possibly TRBD1 (6 bases). The CDR3 has 13 residues. Between the trimmed V and J ends, which lost 7 bases and 0 bases, there was a span of 9 bases. CDR1 and CDR2 from the germline V gene are MNHEY and SVGEGT.

This clonotype was seen ten or more times. The chain has TRBV4-2 and TRBJ1-3; no reliable D call. CDR1 is LGHNA and CDR2 is YNFKEQ in the germline V gene. With 2 bases removed from V and 0 bases from J, the gap between germline ends came to 5 bases. The CDR3 totals 14 residues. The CDR3 nucleotides are TGTGCCAGCAGCCAAATCGGCTCTGGAAACACCATATATTTT. This gives the protein CASSQIGSGNTIYF.

This clonotype was seen many times. J is TRBJ2-5 and V is TRBV13; maybe TRBD1 (5 bases). Between the trimmed V and J ends, which lost 3 bases and 0 bases, there was a span of 11 bases. CDR1 is PRHDT and CDR2 is FYEKMQ in the germline V gene (reference sequence). The length of the CDR3 is 15 residues. CDR3 sequence (DNA): TGTGCCAGCAGCTTCTACCAGACAGACCAAGAGACCCAGTACTTC. Protein sequence: CASSFYQTDQETQYF.

The chain uses TRBV12-3 or TRBV12-4 and TRBJ2-7; tentative D call: TRBD1 (6 bases). The CDR3 has 14 residues. V shed 3 bases and J shed 2 bases, with 11 bases lying between them. The DNA for the CDR3 is TGTGCCAGCAGTTTTGGGGGCAGGGCCTACGAGCAGTACTTC. Amino acids: CASSFGGRAYEQYF.

There are many counts of this clonotype. The chain recombines TRBV9 with TRBJ1-1; D is unclear. The length of the CDR3 is 12 residues. V lost 4 bases and J 3 bases, leaving 7 bases between the germline ends. Germline values: CDR1 SGDLS, CDR2 YYNGEE. CDR3 protein: CASSPRDTEAFF. DNA of the CDR3: TGTGCCAGCAGCCCCCGGGACACTGAAGCTTTCTTT. Variable domain in full (rest from reference TRBV9 and TRBJ1-1): DSGVTQTPKHLITATGQRVTLRCSPRSGDLSVYWYQQSLDQGLQFLIQYYNGEERAKGNILERFSAQQFPDLHSELNLSSLELGDSALYFCASSPRDTEAFFGQGTRLTVV.

This clonotype was seen at least ten times. The chain links TRBV4-3 to TRBJ1-2; a weak D match, TRBD1 (6 bases). In germline, CDR1 is LGHNA, CDR2 YSLEER. The CDR3 covers 13 residues. Trimming removed 6 bases at V and 4 bases at J, with 12 bases between. CDR3 DNA sequence: TGCGCCAGCAGTCACAGGGCACGCTATGGCTACACCTTC. It codes for CASSHRARYGYTF.

This clonotype was observed at least ten times. This rearrangement joins TRBV30 to TRBJ1-6, with no clear D. The CDR3 is 13 amino acids. Germline V CDR1 and CDR2: GTSNPN, SVGIG (reference sequence). V lost 5 bases and J 7 bases, leaving 12 bases between the germline ends. The CDR3 reads CAWQEGLNSPLHF. The CDR3 coding sequence is TGTGCCTGGCAGGAGGGCTTGAATTCACCCCTCCACTTT.

V and J are TRBV6-2 or TRBV6-3 and TRBJ1-5; a weak D match, TRBD1 (5 bases). The CDR3 contains 15 residues. V was trimmed by 0 bases and J by 3 bases, leaving 9 bases between them. CDR1 and CDR2 (germline): MNHEY, SVGEGT. The CDR3 DNA reads TGTGCCAGCAGTTACTCTCAGGGAGTCAATCAGCCCCAGCATTTT. Translating it yields CASSYSQGVNQPQHF.

Many counts were recorded for this clonotype. The J gene is TRBJ1-1, the V gene TRBV6-2 or TRBV6-3; no clear D gene. Germline assignment: CDR1 MNHEY and CDR2 SVGEGT. The CDR3 consists of 14 residues. V lost 3 bases and J lost 0, with 8 bases in between. CDR3 bases: TGTGCCAGCAGTTATCGGCAGATGAACACTGAAGCTTTCTTT. Its translation is CASSYRQMNTEAFF.

This clonotype was observed at least ten times. The chain joins TRBV28 to TRBJ1-1; unclear D gene. Trimming left V 9 bases short and J 3 bases short, with 5 bases between. This CDR3 contains 10 residues. Germline V gene sequence: CDR1 MDHEN, CDR2 SYDVKM. The CDR3 spells CASWDTEAFF. The DNA of the CDR3 is TGTGCCAGTTGGGACACTGAAGCTTTCTTT. The whole variable domain, filled in from reference TRBV28 and TRBJ1-1, reads DVKVTQSSRYLVKRTGEKVFLECVQDMDHENMFWYRQDPGLGLRLIYFSYDVKMKEKGDIPEGYSVSREKKERFSLILESASTNQTSMYLCASWDTEAFFGQGTRLTVV.

The chain recombines TRBV6-1 with TRBJ2-7, with no clear D. This CDR3 has 14 amino acids. Trimming pared 3 bases from V and 5 bases from J, leaving 14 bases between. In germline, CDR1 is MNHNS, CDR2 SASEGT. The DNA for the CDR3 is TGTGCCAGCAGTGATTTCGGACCGTACCACGAGCAGTACTTC. This translates into CASSDFGPYHEQYF.